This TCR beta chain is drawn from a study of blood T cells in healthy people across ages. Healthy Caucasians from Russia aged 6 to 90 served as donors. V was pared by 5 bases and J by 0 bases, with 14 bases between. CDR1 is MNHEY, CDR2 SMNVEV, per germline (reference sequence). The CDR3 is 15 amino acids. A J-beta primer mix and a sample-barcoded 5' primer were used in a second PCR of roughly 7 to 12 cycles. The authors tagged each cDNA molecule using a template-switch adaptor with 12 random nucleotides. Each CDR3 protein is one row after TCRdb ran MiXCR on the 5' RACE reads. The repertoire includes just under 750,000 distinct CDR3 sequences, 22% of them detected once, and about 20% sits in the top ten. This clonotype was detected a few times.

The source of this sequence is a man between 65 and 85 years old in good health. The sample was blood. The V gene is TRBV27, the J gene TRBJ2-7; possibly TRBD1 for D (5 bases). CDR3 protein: CASSLKGQPSYEQYV. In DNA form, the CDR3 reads TGTGCCAGCAGTCTAAAGGGGCAGCCCTCCTACGAGCAGTACGTC.